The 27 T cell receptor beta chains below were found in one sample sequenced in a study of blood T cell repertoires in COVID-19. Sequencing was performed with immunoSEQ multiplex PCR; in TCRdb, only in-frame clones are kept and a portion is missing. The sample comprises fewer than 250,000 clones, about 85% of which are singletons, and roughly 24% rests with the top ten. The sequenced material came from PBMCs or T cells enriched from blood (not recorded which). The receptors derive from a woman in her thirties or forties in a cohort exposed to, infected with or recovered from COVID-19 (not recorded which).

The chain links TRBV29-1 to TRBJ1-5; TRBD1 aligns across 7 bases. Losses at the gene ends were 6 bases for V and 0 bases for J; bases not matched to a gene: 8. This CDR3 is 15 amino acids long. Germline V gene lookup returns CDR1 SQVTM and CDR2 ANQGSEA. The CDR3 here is CSVDRVRHSNQPQHF. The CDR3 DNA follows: TGCAGCGTAGACAGGGTCCGTCATAGCAATCAGCCCCAGCATTTT.

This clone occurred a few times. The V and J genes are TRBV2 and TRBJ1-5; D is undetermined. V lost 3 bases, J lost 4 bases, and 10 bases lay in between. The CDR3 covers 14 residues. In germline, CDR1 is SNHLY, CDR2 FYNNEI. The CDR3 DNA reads TGTGCCAGCAGTGATCCGCGCGGGAATCAGCCCCAGCATTTT. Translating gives CASSDPRGNQPQHF. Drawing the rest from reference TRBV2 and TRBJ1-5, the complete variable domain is EPEVTQTPSHQVTQMGQEVILRCVPISNHLYFYWYRQILGQKVEFLVSFYNNEISEKSEIFDDQFSVERPDGSNFTLKIRSTKLEDSAMYFCASSDPRGNQPQHFGDGTRLSIL.

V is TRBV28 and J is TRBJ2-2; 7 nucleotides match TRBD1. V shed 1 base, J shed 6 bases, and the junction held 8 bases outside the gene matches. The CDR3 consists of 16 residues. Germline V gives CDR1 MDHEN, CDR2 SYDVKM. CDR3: CASSLYRGSVAGELFF. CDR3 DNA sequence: TGTGCCAGCAGTTTATACAGGGGAAGCGTCGCCGGGGAGCTGTTTTTT.

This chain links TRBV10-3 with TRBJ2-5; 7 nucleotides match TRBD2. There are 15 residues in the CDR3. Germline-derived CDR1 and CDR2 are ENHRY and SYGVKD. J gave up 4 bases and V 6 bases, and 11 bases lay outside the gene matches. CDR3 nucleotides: TGTGCCATCAGATCCTCCCTTGGGAGGGGAGAGACCCAGTACTTC. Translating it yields CAIRSSLGRGETQYF.

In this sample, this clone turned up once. Here the CDR3 DNA reads TGTGCCAGCAGCTCCGGGGGGGGACCGAATTCACCCCTCCACTTT. This gives the protein CASSSGGGPNSPLHF. J is TRBJ1-6 and V is TRBV11-2; D perhaps matches TRBD1 (5 bases). This CDR3 is built from 15 residues. Deletions cut 4 bases from V and 7 bases from J, with 14 bases between. The germline V gene has CDR1 SGHAT and CDR2 FQNNGV. Using reference TRBV11-2 and TRBJ1-6 for the parts outside the CDR3, the full variable domain is EAGVAQSPRYKIIEKRQSVAFWCNPISGHATLYWYQQILGQGPKLLIQFQNNGVVDDSQLPKDRFSAERLKGVDSTLKIQPAKLEDSAVYLCASSSGGGPNSPLHFGNGTRLTVT.

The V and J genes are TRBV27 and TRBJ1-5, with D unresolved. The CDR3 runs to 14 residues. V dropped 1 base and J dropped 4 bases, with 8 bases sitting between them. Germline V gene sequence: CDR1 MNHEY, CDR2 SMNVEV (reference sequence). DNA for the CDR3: TGTGCCAGCAGTTTATTGAGGGAGAATCAGCCCCAGCATTTT. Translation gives CASSLLRENQPQHF.

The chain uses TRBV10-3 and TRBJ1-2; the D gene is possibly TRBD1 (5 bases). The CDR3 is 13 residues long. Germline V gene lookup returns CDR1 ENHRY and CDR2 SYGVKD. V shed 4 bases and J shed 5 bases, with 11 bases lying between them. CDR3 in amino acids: CAISADRGYGYTF. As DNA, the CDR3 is TGTGCCATCAGTGCGGACCGGGGGTATGGCTACACCTTC.

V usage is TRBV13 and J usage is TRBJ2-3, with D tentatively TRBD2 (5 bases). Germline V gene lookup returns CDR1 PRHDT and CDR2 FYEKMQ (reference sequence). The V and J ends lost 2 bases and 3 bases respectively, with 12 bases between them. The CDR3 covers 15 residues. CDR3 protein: CASSLHGMGTDTQYF. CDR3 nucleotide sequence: TGTGCCAGCAGCTTACACGGGATGGGGACAGATACGCAGTATTTT.

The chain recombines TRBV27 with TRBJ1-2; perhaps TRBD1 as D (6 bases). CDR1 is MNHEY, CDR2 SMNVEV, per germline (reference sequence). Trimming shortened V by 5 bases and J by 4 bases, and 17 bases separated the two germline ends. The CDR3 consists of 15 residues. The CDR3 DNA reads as TGTGCCAGCAGTCAAACAGGGTTCGTCATCTATGGCTACACCTTC. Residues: CASSQTGFVIYGYTF.

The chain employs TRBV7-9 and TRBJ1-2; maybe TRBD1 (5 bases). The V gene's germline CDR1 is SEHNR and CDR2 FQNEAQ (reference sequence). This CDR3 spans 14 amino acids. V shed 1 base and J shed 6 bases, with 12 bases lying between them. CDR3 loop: CASSLEGRADGYTF. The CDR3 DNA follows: TGTGCCAGCAGCTTAGAGGGCAGGGCGGATGGCTACACCTTC.

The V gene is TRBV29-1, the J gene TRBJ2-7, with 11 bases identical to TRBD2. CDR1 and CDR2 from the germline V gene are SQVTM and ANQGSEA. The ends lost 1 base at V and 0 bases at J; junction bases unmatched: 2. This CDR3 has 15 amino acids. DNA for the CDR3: TGCAGCGTTGAAGGACTAGCGGGGTACTCCTACGAGCAGTACTTC. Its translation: CSVEGLAGYSYEQYF.

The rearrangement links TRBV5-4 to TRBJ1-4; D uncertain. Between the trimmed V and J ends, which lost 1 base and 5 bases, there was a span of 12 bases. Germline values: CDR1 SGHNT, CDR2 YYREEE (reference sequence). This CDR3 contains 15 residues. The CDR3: CASSLRSERNEKLFF. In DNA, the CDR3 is TGTGCCAGCAGCTTGCGGAGCGAGCGAAATGAAAAACTGTTTTTT.

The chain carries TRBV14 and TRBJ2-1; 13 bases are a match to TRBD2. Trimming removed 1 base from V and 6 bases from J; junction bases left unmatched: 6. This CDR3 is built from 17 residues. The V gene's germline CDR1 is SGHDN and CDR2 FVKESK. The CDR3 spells CASSQGLAGGLRNEQFF. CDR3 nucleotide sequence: TGTGCCAGCAGCCAAGGACTAGCGGGAGGATTGCGCAATGAGCAGTTCTTC.

This chain's CDR3 is CASSLVPSSNEQFF. Written as DNA, the CDR3 is TGTGCCAGCAGCTTAGTCCCTAGTAGCAATGAGCAGTTCTTC. The J gene is TRBJ2-1, the V gene TRBV11-2; no clear D gene. This CDR3 has 14 residues. The germline V and J ends were trimmed by 1 base and 6 bases, with 10 bases remaining between them. Germline assignment: CDR1 SGHAT and CDR2 FQNNGV.

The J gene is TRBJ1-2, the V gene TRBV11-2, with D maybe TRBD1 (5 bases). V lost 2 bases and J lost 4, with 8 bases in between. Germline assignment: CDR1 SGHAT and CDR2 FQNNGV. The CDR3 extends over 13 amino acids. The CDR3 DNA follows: TGTGCCAGCAGCTTAAGCAGGGCCTATGGCTACACCTTC. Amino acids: CASSLSRAYGYTF.

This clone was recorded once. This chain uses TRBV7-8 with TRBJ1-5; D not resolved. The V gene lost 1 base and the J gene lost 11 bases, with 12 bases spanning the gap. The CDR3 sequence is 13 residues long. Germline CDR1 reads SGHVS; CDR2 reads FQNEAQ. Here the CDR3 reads CASSLGGLKAQHF. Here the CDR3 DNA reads TGTGCCAGCAGCTTAGGAGGTCTTAAGGCCCAGCATTTT. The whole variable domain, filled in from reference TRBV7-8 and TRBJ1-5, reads GAGVSQSPRYKVAKRGQDVALRCDPISGHVSLFWYQQALGQGPEFLTYFQNEAQLDKSGLPSDRFFAERPEGSVSTLKIQRTQQEDSAVYLCASSLGGLKAQHFGDGTRLSIL.

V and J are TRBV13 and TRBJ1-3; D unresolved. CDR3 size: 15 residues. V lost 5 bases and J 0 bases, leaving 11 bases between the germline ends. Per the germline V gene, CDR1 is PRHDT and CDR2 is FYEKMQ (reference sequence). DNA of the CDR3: TGTGCCAGCAGCCGCCCCCTTAGCTCTGGAAACACCATATATTTT. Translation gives CASSRPLSSGNTIYF.

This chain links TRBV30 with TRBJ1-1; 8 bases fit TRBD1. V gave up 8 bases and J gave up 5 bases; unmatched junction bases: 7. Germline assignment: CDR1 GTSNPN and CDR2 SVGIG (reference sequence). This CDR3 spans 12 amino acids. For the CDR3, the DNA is TGTGCCGGACAGGGCTTAGGGACTGAAGCTTTCTTT. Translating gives CAGQGLGTEAFF.

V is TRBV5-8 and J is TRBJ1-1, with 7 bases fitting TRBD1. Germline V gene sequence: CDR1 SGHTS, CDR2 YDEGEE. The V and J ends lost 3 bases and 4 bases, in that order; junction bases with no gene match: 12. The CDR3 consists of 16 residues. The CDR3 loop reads CASSSSTGDGSTEAFF. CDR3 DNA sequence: TGTGCCAGCAGCTCCAGCACAGGGGACGGAAGCACTGAAGCTTTCTTT.

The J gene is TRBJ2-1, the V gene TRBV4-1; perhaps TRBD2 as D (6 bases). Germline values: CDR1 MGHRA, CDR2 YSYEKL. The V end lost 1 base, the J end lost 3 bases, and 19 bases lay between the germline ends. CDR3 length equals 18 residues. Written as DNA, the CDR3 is TGCGCCAGCAGCCAAGCGGGGGTAGAAGTACTTGGCTACAATGAGCAGTTCTTC. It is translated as CASSQAGVEVLGYNEQFF.

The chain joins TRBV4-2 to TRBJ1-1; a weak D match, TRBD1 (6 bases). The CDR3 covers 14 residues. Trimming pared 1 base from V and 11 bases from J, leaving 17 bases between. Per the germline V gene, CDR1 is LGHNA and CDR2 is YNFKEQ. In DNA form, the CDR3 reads TGTGCCAGCAGCCAAGTACGACAGGTGGTCGAGGCTTTCTTT. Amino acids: CASSQVRQVVEAFF.

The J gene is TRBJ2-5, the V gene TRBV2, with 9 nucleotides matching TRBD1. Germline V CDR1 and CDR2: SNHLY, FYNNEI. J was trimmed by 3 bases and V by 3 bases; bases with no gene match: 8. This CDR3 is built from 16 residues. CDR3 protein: CASSDAPGQGEETQYF. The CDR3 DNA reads TGTGCCAGCAGTGATGCTCCGGGACAGGGAGAAGAGACCCAGTACTTC. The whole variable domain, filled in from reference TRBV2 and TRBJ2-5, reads EPEVTQTPSHQVTQMGQEVILRCVPISNHLYFYWYRQILGQKVEFLVSFYNNEISEKSEIFDDQFSVERPDGSNFTLKIRSTKLEDSAMYFCASSDAPGQGEETQYFGPGTRLLVL.

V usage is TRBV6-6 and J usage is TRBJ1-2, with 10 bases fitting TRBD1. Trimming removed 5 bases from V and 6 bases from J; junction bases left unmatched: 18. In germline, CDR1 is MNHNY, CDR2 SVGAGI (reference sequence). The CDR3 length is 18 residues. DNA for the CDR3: TGTGCCAGCAGTCCGAATACCTATCTTTTCGGACAGGGGGATGGCTACACCTTC. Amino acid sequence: CASSPNTYLFGQGDGYTF.

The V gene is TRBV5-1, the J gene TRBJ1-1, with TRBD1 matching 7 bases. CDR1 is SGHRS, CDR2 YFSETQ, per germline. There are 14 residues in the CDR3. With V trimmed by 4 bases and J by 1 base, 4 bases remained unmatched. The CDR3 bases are TGCGCCAGCAGCCTGGGACAGTGGAACACTGAAGCTTTCTTT. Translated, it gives CASSLGQWNTEAFF.

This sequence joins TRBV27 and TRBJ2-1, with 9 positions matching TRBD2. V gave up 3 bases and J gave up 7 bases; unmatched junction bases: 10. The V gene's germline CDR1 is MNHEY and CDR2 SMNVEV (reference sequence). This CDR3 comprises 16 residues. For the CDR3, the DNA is TGTGCCAGCAGTTTTACGGGTAGCGGGGGCGGGAATGAGCAGTTCTTC. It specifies CASSFTGSGGGNEQFF.

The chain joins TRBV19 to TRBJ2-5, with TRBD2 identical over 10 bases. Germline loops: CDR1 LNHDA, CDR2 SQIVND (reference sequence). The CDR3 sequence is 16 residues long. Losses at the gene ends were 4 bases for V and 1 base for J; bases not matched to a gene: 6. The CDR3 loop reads CASSTPGLASQETQYF. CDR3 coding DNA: TGTGCCAGTAGTACCCCGGGACTAGCGAGCCAAGAGACCCAGTACTTC.

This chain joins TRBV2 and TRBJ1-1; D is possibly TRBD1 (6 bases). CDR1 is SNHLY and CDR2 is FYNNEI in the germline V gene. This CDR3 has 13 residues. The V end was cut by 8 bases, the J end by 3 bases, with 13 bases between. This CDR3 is CASGTGRDTEAFF. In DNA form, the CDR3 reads TGTGCCAGCGGAACAGGGAGGGACACTGAAGCTTTCTTT.